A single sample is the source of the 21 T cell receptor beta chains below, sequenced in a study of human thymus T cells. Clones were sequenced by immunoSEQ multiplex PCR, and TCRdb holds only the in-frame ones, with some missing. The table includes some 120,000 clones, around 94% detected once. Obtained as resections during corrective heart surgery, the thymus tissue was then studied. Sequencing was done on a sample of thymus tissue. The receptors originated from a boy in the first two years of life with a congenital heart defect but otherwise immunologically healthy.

The CDR3 DNA reads as TGTGCCTGCCTAGACCGGCTAGCGGGGATCGCTGGGGCCAACGTCCTGACTTTC. Its protein product is CACLDRLAGIAGANVLTF. The chain employs TRBV30 and TRBJ2-6; TRBD2 aligns across 9 bases. After removal of 6 bases from V and 2 bases from J, the junction contained 14 bases not matched to a gene. CDR1 and CDR2 from the germline V gene are GTSNPN and SVGIG (reference sequence). The CDR3 is 18 amino acids.

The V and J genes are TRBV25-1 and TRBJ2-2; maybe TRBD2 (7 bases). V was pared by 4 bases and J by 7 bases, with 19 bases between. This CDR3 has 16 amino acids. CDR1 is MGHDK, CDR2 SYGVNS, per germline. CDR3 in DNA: TGTGCCAGCAGTGCGGCAAGGGCGGGGGACATCGGGGAGCTGTTTTTT. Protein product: CASSAARAGDIGELFF.

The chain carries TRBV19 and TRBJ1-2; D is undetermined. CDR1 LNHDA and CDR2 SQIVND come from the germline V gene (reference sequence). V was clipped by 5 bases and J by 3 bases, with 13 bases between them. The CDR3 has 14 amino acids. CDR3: CASSCGEGDYGYTF. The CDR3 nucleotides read TGTGCCAGTAGTTGTGGGGAGGGAGACTATGGCTACACCTTC.

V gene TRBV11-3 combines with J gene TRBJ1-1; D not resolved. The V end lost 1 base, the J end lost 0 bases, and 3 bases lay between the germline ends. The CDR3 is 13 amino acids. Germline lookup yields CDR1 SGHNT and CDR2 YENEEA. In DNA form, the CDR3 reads TGTGCCAGCAGCTTAGGGGTGAACACTGAAGCTTTCTTT. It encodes CASSLGVNTEAFF.

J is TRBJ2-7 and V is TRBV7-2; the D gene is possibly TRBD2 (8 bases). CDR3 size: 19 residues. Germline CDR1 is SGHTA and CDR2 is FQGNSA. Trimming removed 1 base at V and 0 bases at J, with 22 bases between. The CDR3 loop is CASSLGRGDSTLLSYEQYF. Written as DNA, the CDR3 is TGTGCCAGCAGCTTAGGGCGGGGGGACAGCACCCTACTCTCCTACGAGCAGTACTTC. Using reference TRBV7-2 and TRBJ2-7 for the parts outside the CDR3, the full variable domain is GAGVSQSPSNKVTEKGKDVELRCDPISGHTALYWYRQSLGQGLEFLIYFQGNSAPDKSGLPSDRFSAERTGGSVSTLTIQRTQQEDSAVYLCASSLGRGDSTLLSYEQYFGPGTRLTVT.

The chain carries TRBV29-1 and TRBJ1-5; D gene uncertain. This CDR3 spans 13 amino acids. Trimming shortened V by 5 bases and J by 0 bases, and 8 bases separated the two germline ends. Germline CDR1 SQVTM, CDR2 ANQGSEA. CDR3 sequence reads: CSVKTVSNQPQHF. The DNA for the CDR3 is TGCAGCGTTAAGACCGTTAGCAATCAGCCCCAGCATTTT. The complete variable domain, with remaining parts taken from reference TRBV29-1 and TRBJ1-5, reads SAVISQKPSRDICQRGTSLTIQCQVDSQVTMMFWYRQQPGQSLTLIATANQGSEATYESGFVIDKFPISRPNLTFSTLTVSNMSPEDSSIYLCSVKTVSNQPQHFGDGTRLSIL.

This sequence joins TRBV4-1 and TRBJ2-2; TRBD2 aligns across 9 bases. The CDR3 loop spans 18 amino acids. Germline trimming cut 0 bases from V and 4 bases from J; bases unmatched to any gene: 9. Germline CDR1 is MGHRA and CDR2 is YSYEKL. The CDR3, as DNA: TGCGCCAGCAGCCAAGATCCCCGCGGGGGGGCCGGCACCGGGGAGCTGTTTTTT. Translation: CASSQDPRGGAGTGELFF.

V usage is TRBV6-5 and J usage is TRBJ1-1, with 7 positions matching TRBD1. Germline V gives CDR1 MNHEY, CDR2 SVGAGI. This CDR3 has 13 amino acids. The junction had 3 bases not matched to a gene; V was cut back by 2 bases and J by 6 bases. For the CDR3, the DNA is TGTGCCAGCAGTTACCGGGACAGCGCTGAAGCTTTCTTT. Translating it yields CASSYRDSAEAFF.

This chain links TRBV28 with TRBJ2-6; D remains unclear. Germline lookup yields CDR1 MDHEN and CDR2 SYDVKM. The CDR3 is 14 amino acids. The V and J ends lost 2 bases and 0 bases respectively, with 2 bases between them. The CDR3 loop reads CASSLHSGANVLTF. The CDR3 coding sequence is TGTGCCAGCAGTTTACACTCTGGGGCCAACGTCCTGACTTTC.

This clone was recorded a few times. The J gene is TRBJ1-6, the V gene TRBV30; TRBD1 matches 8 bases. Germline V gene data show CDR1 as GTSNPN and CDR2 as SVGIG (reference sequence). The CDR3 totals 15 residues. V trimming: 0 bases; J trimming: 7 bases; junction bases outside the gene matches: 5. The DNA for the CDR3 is TGTGCCTGGAGTGTTCTCGGGACAGGCAATTCACCCCTCCACTTT. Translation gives CAWSVLGTGNSPLHF.

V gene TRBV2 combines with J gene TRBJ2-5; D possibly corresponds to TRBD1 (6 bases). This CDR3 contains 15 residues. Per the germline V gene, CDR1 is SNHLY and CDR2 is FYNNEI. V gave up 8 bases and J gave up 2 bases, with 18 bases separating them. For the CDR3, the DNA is TGTGCCAGCCGACTAAATAGGACAGAGCAAGAGACCCAGTACTTC. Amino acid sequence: CASRLNRTEQETQYF.

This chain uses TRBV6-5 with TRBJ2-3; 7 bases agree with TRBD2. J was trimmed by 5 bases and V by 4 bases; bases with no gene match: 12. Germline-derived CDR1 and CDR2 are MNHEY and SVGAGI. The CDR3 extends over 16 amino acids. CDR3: CASSSRTGGKGDTQYF. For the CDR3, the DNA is TGTGCCAGCAGTTCTCGTACGGGGGGAAAAGGAGATACGCAGTATTTT.

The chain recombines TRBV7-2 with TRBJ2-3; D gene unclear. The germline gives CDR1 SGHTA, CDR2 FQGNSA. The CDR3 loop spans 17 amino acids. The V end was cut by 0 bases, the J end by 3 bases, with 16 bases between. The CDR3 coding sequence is TGTGCCAGCAGCTTAGCACCGGCCCCTGGCCCGACAGATACGCAGTATTTT. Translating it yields CASSLAPAPGPTDTQYF.

CDR3: CASSAGTSGVNTQYF. The CDR3 DNA reads TGTGCCAGCAGCGCCGGGACTAGCGGGGTCAATACGCAGTATTTT. This chain connects TRBV5-8 to TRBJ2-3; 13 bases are a match to TRBD2. The CDR3 spans 15 residues. Germline CDR1 and CDR2: SGHTS and YDEGEE. The V and J ends lost 4 bases and 7 bases, in that order; junction bases with no gene match: 6.

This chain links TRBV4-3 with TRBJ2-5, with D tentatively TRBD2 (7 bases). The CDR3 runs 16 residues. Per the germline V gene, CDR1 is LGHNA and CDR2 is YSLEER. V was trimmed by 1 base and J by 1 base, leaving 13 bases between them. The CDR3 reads CASSQVGGAIQETQYF. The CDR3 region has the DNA TGCGCCAGCAGCCAAGTTGGGGGGGCGATCCAAGAGACCCAGTACTTC.

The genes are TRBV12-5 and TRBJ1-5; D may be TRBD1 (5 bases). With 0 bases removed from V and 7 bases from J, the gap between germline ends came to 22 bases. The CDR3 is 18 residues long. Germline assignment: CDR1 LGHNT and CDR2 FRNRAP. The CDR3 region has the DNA TGTGCTAGTGGTTTGGTACTGGAGGGGACGGTTGTGTCCCAGCCCCAGCATTTT. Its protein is CASGLVLEGTVVSQPQHF.

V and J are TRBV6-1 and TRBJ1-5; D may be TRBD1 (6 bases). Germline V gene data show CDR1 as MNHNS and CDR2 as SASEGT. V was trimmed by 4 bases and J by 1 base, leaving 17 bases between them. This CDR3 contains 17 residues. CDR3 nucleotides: TGTGCCAGCAGTGGAGGGCAGGGGCTTATAAGCAATCAGCCCCAGCATTTT. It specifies CASSGGQGLISNQPQHF.

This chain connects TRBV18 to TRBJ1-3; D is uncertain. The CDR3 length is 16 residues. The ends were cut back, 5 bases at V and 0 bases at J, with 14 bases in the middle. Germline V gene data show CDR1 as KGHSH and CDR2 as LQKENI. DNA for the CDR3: TGTGCCAGCTCATTCCCCGAGCCTCTCTCTGGAAACACCATATATTTT. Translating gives CASSFPEPLSGNTIYF. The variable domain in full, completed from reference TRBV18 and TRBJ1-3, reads NAGVMQNPRHLVRRRGQEARLRCSPMKGHSHVYWYRQLPEEGLKFMVYLQKENIIDESGMPKERFSAEFPKEGPSILRIQQVVRGDSAAYFCASSFPEPLSGNTIYFGEGSWLTVV.

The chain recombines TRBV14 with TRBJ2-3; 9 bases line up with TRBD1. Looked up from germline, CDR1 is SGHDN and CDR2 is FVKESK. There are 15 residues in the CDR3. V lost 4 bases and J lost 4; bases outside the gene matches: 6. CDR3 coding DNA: TGTGCCAGCAGCCTCCGGGACAGGGATCCAGATACGCAGTATTTT. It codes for CASSLRDRDPDTQYF.

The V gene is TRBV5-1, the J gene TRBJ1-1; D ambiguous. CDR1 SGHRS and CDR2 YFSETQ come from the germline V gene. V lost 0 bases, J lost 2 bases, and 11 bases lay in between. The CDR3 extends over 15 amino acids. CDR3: CASSLGSHSNTEAFF. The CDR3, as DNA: TGCGCCAGCAGCTTGGGCAGCCACTCCAACACTGAAGCTTTCTTT. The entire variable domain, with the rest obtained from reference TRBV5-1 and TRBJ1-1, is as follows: KAGVTQTPRYLIKTRGQQVTLSCSPISGHRSVSWYQQTPGQGLQFLFEYFSETQRNKGNFPGRFSGRQFSNSRSEMNVSTLELGDSALYLCASSLGSHSNTEAFFGQGTRLTVV.

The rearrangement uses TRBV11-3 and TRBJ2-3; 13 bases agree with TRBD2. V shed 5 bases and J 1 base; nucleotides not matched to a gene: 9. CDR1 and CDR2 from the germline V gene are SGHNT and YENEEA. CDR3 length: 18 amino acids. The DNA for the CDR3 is TGTGCCAGCAGCCCTCGGACTAGCGGGGGTCCTCGCACAGATACGCAGTATTTT. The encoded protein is CASSPRTSGGPRTDTQYF.